The present T cell receptor (beta chain) was sequenced within a study of shared clonotypes between healthy human individuals. Study-wide results and limits: The diversity represented, both genetic and in exposure history, was limited by few donors.

Trimming stripped 8 bases from V and 4 bases from J, with 16 bases between. Germline CDR1 MNHEY, CDR2 SMNVEV (reference sequence). This CDR3 region has 14 residues. Naive CD8 cells, CD45RO-negative and positively selected for CCR7, excluded terminally differentiated effector memory CD45RA+ cells. Points on this clone: The antigen remains unidentified.

Each cell subset's genomic DNA was divided evenly among several immunoSEQ plates. Generated by immunoSEQ multiplex PCR, the TCRdb table keeps only in-frame clones and is missing some. The sample has about 2 million clones, roughly 95% seen once. This clonotype was obtained from a man aged 18 to 29 in good health. This chain links TRBV27 with TRBJ2-3; D gene uncertain. Sequencing used naive CD8+ T cells sorted from blood. The CDR3 sequence: CASREVVRADTQYF. CDR3 nucleotide sequence: TGTGCCAGCCGAGAGGTCGTAAGGGCAGATACGCAGTATTTT.